This T cell receptor beta chain was retrieved from a study of blood T cell repertoires in COVID-19. Study details: Collection of acute and convalescent COVID-19 samples took place in the United States, Italy and Spain. The cDNA or gDNA used as material had been derived from T cells, B-cell-depleted T cells, or PBMCs.

CDR1 and CDR2 from the germline V gene are SGHRS and YFSETQ. The CDR3 loop spans 13 amino acids. V lost 3 bases, J lost 6 bases, and 1 base stayed unmatched. Assay: immunoSEQ multiplex PCR; the TCRdb copy retains only in-frame clones and omits some. The sample has approximately 240,000 clones, under 85% seen once. The chain links TRBV5-1 to TRBJ1-2; 11 nucleotides match TRBD1. The sequenced material came from peripheral blood. The receptor comes from a woman aged 35 to 49 with active or convalescent COVID-19. The CDR3 region has the DNA TGCGCCAGCAGCTGGACAGGGGGCGATGGCTACACCTTC. It yields the protein CASSWTGGDGYTF.